This TCR beta chain derives from a study of blood T cell repertoires in COVID-19. The wider study: PBMCs, B-cell-depleted T cells, or T cells provided the cDNA or gDNA that made up the material.

Original processing notes: Nucleated cell counts were estimated from reference gene primer amplification. TCRdb keeps only in-frame clones here, not all; method: immunoSEQ multiplex PCR. V and J calls and clone size are copied from that table; D and trimming were computed from the DNA. The data hold about 250,000 clones, with 65% to 85% observed a single time. V lost 2 bases to trimming and J lost 5 bases; unmatched junction nucleotides: 9. The CDR3 runs 15 residues. Germline loops: CDR1 SEHNR, CDR2 FQNEAQ (reference sequence). The chain uses TRBV7-9 and TRBJ2-7; 7 nucleotides line up with TRBD2. The sequencing sample was made of PBMCs or T cells enriched from blood (not recorded which). This clonotype originated in a man over 45 who had recovered from COVID-19. CDR3 DNA: TGTGCCAGCAGCTTACCGGCGGGAGTCGTCGACGAGCAGTACTTC. This translates into CASSLPAGVVDEQYF.